The 28 T cell receptor beta chains reported below all come from one sample, sequenced in a study of shared clonotypes between healthy human individuals. Method: immunoSEQ multiplex PCR; TCRdb's copy keeps in-frame clones and lacks some. This table has over a million clones, approximately 98.5% appearing once. What was sequenced was naive CD4+ T cells sorted from blood. Subset defined: CD45RA+ positively selected. The receptors derive from a man younger than 40 in good health.

The chain combines TRBV28 with TRBJ1-2; D unclear. Germline V lookup: CDR1 MDHEN, CDR2 SYDVKM. V was clipped by 5 bases and J by 3 bases, with 16 bases between them. The CDR3 covers 15 residues. CDR3 amino acids: CASSPHERGDYGYTF. Written as DNA, the CDR3 is TGTGCCAGCAGTCCCCACGAACGGGGTGACTATGGCTACACCTTC.

The chain carries TRBV27 and TRBJ1-5; D is perhaps TRBD1 (5 bases). Germline CDR1 MNHEY, CDR2 SMNVEV (reference sequence). V lost 5 bases, J lost 5 bases, and 13 bases lay in between. This CDR3 spans 14 amino acids. The CDR3 is CASSPGDGYQPQHF. CDR3 DNA: TGTGCCAGCAGTCCGGGGGACGGCTATCAGCCCCAGCATTTT.

This chain links TRBV4-2 with TRBJ2-5; D gene unclear. From germline, CDR1 is LGHNA and CDR2 YNFKEQ. The CDR3 loop spans 13 amino acids. V lost 4 bases, J lost 1 base, and 7 bases lay in between. The CDR3 loop reads CASSPSIQETQYF. The CDR3 bases are TGTGCCAGCAGCCCCTCTATCCAAGAGACCCAGTACTTC.

CDR3 residues: CASSESRLAGDTGELFF. CDR3 bases: TGCGCCAGCAGTGAGTCTCGACTAGCGGGGGACACCGGGGAGCTGTTTTTT. The genes are TRBV10-1 and TRBJ2-2; the match to TRBD2 covers 12 bases. Germline V gene sequence: CDR1 WNHNN, CDR2 SYGVQD (reference sequence). V lost 0 bases to trimming and J lost 3 bases; unmatched junction nucleotides: 2. The CDR3 totals 17 residues.

J is TRBJ2-7 and V is TRBV6-5, with D tentatively TRBD2 (6 bases). The CDR3 covers 12 residues. In germline, CDR1 is MNHEY, CDR2 SVGAGI. Trimming removed 8 bases at V and 6 bases at J, with 14 bases between. DNA of the CDR3: TGTGCCAGCTCCCACGGGGGTGTCGAGCAGTACTTC. Translating it yields CASSHGGVEQYF.

The gene calls are TRBV7-9 and TRBJ2-1, with a tentative D call TRBD2 (6 bases). The CDR3 sequence is 15 residues long. V lost 4 bases and J lost 0, with 10 bases in between. Germline V gene data show CDR1 as SEHNR and CDR2 as FQNEAQ (reference sequence). CDR3 residues: CASSSGVLSYNEQFF. The CDR3 DNA sequence: TGTGCCAGCAGCTCGGGGGTCCTCTCCTACAATGAGCAGTTCTTC.

Concerning this clone: This specimen includes other DNA sequences encoding the same CDR3. The chain employs TRBV20-1 and TRBJ2-7, with D uncertain. Per the germline V gene, CDR1 is DFQATT and CDR2 is SNEGSKA (reference sequence). The CDR3 is 11 amino acids. The V end lost 2 bases, the J end lost 4 bases, and 6 bases lay between the germline ends. The CDR3: CSARIEYEQYF. Here the CDR3 DNA reads TGCAGTGCTAGAATCGAGTACGAGCAGTACTTC.

As for this clone: Additional DNA sequences in this sample encode the identical CDR3. This chain uses TRBV30 with TRBJ2-5, with D uncertain. Germline V lookup: CDR1 GTSNPN, CDR2 SVGIG (reference sequence). The CDR3 spans 11 residues. Trimming left V 0 bases short and J 5 bases short, with 4 bases between. The CDR3 DNA reads as TGTGCCTGGAGTGTACTTGAGACCCAGTACTTC. This encodes CAWSVLETQYF.

J is TRBJ2-5 and V is TRBV11-2; 13 bases line up with TRBD2. The V gene end was trimmed by 5 bases and the J gene end by 4 bases; junction bases not matched to a gene: 7. Germline V gene sequence: CDR1 SGHAT, CDR2 FQNNGV. This CDR3 has 16 amino acids. The CDR3 reads CASSPGTSGIAETQYF. The DNA of the CDR3 is TGTGCCAGCAGCCCAGGGACTAGCGGGATCGCAGAGACCCAGTACTTC.

The V call is TRBV28, the J call TRBJ1-2; D unresolved. V was trimmed by 5 bases and J by 6 bases, leaving 7 bases between them. The CDR3 sequence is 11 residues long. CDR1 is MDHEN, CDR2 SYDVKM, per germline. The CDR3 region has the DNA TGTGCCAGCAGTCATCCAAATGGCTACACCTTC. Its translation: CASSHPNGYTF.

The J gene is TRBJ2-5, the V gene TRBV19; TRBD1 matches at 8 bases. The J segment lost 1 base and the V segment lost 4 bases, leaving 8 bases of the junction unmatched. CDR3 length: 16 amino acids. Germline lookup yields CDR1 LNHDA and CDR2 SQIVND (reference sequence). The CDR3 loop reads CASSTGQGPLQETQYF. CDR3 coding DNA: TGTGCCAGTAGTACTGGACAGGGTCCCCTCCAAGAGACCCAGTACTTC.

The CDR3 is CASSQEFGGDQWKLFF. CDR3 DNA sequence: TGCGCCAGCAGCCAAGAGTTCGGGGGGGATCAATGGAAACTGTTTTTT. The chain carries TRBV4-1 and TRBJ1-4, with D possibly matching TRBD1 (5 bases). Germline assignment: CDR1 MGHRA and CDR2 YSYEKL. The CDR3 runs to 16 residues. The ends were cut back, 0 bases at V and 11 bases at J, with 19 bases in the middle.

V gene TRBV5-1 combines with J gene TRBJ2-7; D possibly corresponds to TRBD1 (6 bases). There are 18 residues in the CDR3. Trimming stripped 2 bases from V and 2 bases from J, with 23 bases between. Germline V CDR1 and CDR2: SGHRS, YFSETQ. CDR3 DNA sequence: TGCGCCAGCAGCTTTTGGACAGCCGGATTGGTATCGGCCTACGAGCAGTACTTC. Its translation is CASSFWTAGLVSAYEQYF.

The chain uses TRBV5-1 and TRBJ2-5; no definite D call. Trimming pared 0 bases from V and 4 bases from J, leaving 13 bases between. The germline V gene has CDR1 SGHRS and CDR2 YFSETQ. This CDR3 region has 15 residues. This chain's CDR3 is CASSLALTLGETQYF. For the CDR3, the DNA is TGCGCCAGCAGCTTGGCCCTGACGCTCGGAGAGACCCAGTACTTC.

The chain couples TRBV19 to TRBJ1-2, with 7 bases aligning to TRBD1. Germline lookup yields CDR1 LNHDA and CDR2 SQIVND (reference sequence). After removal of 6 bases from V and 5 bases from J, the junction contained 12 bases not matched to a gene. This CDR3 comprises 15 residues. CDR3 amino acids: CASRTTGAGSYGYTF. DNA of the CDR3: TGTGCCAGTAGGACCACAGGGGCCGGGTCATATGGCTACACCTTC.

The chain carries TRBV5-1 and TRBJ1-1; no reliable D call. The CDR3 length is 15 residues. Between the trimmed V and J ends, which lost 0 bases and 1 base, there was a span of 10 bases. CDR1 SGHRS and CDR2 YFSETQ come from the germline V gene. CDR3 sequence (DNA): TGCGCCAGCAGCTTGGTACGTCACGGGAACACTGAAGCTTTCTTT. Translated, it gives CASSLVRHGNTEAFF.

Comments on this clone: Relative to the germline gene, one junction end is altered; a read error may explain this. The V call is TRBV15, the J call TRBJ2-5; D not resolved. CDR1 and CDR2 from the germline V gene are LNHNV and YYDKDF (reference sequence). The CDR3 runs 14 residues. The CDR3 nucleotides are TGTGCCACCAGCAGAGCTAGGTACCAGGAGACCCAGTACTTC. The encoded protein is CATSRARYQETQYF.

This clone was detected only once. The CDR3 here is CASRPLREGRDYGYTF. As DNA, the CDR3 is TGTGCCAGCAGACCACTACGTGAGGGGCGAGACTATGGCTACACCTTC. The chain recombines TRBV14 with TRBJ1-2; the D gene is possibly TRBD1 (5 bases). CDR1 is SGHDN and CDR2 is FVKESK in the germline V gene. V lost 6 bases to trimming and J lost 3 bases, with 20 bases between them. The CDR3 is 16 residues long.

A single count supports this clone. The chain joins TRBV6-5 to TRBJ1-5; 12 nucleotides match TRBD1. Germline CDR1 MNHEY, CDR2 SVGAGI. Unmatched junction bases numbered 6, after V lost 6 bases and J lost 6 bases. The CDR3 totals 15 residues. CDR3: CASRPGTGGFQPQHF. The CDR3 DNA reads TGTGCCAGCAGGCCAGGGACAGGGGGCTTTCAGCCCCAGCATTTT.

This clone is a singleton in its sample. The chain combines TRBV2 with TRBJ2-6; D gene unclear. V was clipped by 6 bases and J by 0 bases, with 6 bases between them. CDR3 length: 14 amino acids. The germline V gene has CDR1 SNHLY and CDR2 FYNNEI. In DNA form, the CDR3 reads TGTGCCAGCAGCCCCCACTCTGGGGCCAACGTCCTGACTTTC. Translation: CASSPHSGANVLTF.

V usage is TRBV18 and J usage is TRBJ1-3, with D uncertain. Germline V lookup: CDR1 KGHSH, CDR2 LQKENI. V dropped 1 base and J dropped 0 bases, with 13 bases sitting between them. The CDR3 contains 17 residues. As DNA, the CDR3 is TGTGCCAGCTCACCACTCGCCAGGACTAGCTCTGGAAACACCATATATTTT. Amino acids: CASSPLARTSSGNTIYF.

V and J are TRBV18 and TRBJ1-5; D remains ambiguous. The V end was cut by 6 bases, the J end by 5 bases, with 8 bases between. The CDR3 spans 12 residues. Germline CDR1 and CDR2: KGHSH and LQKENI. This CDR3 reads CASSSSDQPQHF. The DNA for the CDR3 is TGTGCCAGCTCGTCCAGCGATCAGCCCCAGCATTTT.

The chain uses TRBV7-9 and TRBJ2-5; the D gene is possibly TRBD1 (7 bases). Germline assignment: CDR1 SEHNR and CDR2 FQNEAQ (reference sequence). The CDR3 is 19 amino acids. V was cut by 0 bases and J by 4 bases, with 24 bases left in between. CDR3 DNA sequence: TGTGCCAGCAGCTTAGCCTATCCGCGGGACAGCCATTTTCTAGAGACCCAGTACTTC. This sequence encodes CASSLAYPRDSHFLETQYF.

The rearrangement links TRBV5-1 to TRBJ2-3; 7 bases are a match to TRBD1. The CDR3 extends over 15 amino acids. The germline CDR1 and CDR2 sequences are SGHRS and YFSETQ. Trimming removed 5 bases from V and 3 bases from J; junction bases left unmatched: 9. DNA of the CDR3: TGCGCCAGCAGTCACGACAGGGCTTTGACAGATACGCAGTATTTT. Residues: CASSHDRALTDTQYF. Full variable domain (outside the CDR3, taken from reference TRBV5-1 and TRBJ2-3): KAGVTQTPRYLIKTRGQQVTLSCSPISGHRSVSWYQQTPGQGLQFLFEYFSETQRNKGNFPGRFSGRQFSNSRSEMNVSTLELGDSALYLCASSHDRALTDTQYFGPGTRLTVL.

This chain joins TRBV14 and TRBJ1-4; D gene uncertain. V lost 9 bases and J 8 bases, leaving 13 bases between the germline ends. The CDR3 totals 12 residues. Germline V gives CDR1 SGHDN, CDR2 FVKESK. The CDR3 DNA reads as TGTGCCAGGGGAGGGAATGGGGAAAAACTGTTTTTT. Its protein is CARGGNGEKLFF.

V is TRBV5-1 and J is TRBJ2-1; 9 bases agree with TRBD1. The germline gives CDR1 SGHRS, CDR2 YFSETQ. This CDR3 region has 15 residues. The trim removed 4 bases at V and 2 bases at J, leaving 4 bases unmatched. This CDR3 reads CASSPGTGTYNEQFF. The CDR3 DNA sequence: TGCGCCAGCAGCCCCGGGACAGGGACCTACAATGAGCAGTTCTTC.

J is TRBJ1-2 and V is TRBV5-4; the D gene is possibly TRBD1 (5 bases). Germline assignment: CDR1 SGHNT and CDR2 YYREEE (reference sequence). CDR3 length: 13 residues. V was cut by 3 bases and J by 5 bases, with 11 bases left in between. The CDR3 DNA is TGTGCCAGCAGCTCGGGGGATTCATATGGCTACACCTTC. It specifies CASSSGDSYGYTF.

The chain employs TRBV27 and TRBJ2-3, with 12 bases fitting TRBD2. Germline CDR1 reads MNHEY; CDR2 reads SMNVEV (reference sequence). The CDR3 sequence is 17 residues long. The trim removed 1 base at V and 1 base at J, leaving 3 bases unmatched. CDR3 region: CASSLLSSGRGTDTQYF. Here the CDR3 DNA reads TGTGCCAGCAGTTTATTGTCTAGCGGGAGGGGCACAGATACGCAGTATTTT.